This T cell receptor (beta chain) is drawn from a study of control samples from healthy donors and cancer patients. This table comes from immunoSEQ multiplex PCR, and its TCRdb copy is limited to in-frame clones, with some not included. The sample has fewer than 200,000 clones; approximately 95% are singletons. The germline V and J ends were trimmed by 3 bases and 2 bases, with 5 bases remaining between them. The germline CDR1 and CDR2 sequences are SGHTA and FQGNSA. This CDR3 is 13 amino acids long. The receptor was isolated from a man aged 18 to 29 in good health. This rearrangement joins TRBV7-2 to TRBJ1-3, with unresolved D. Sequencing was carried out using blood. This CDR3 is CASSLQAGNTIYF. The CDR3, as DNA: TGTGCCAGCAGCTTGCAAGCTGGAAACACCATATATTTT.